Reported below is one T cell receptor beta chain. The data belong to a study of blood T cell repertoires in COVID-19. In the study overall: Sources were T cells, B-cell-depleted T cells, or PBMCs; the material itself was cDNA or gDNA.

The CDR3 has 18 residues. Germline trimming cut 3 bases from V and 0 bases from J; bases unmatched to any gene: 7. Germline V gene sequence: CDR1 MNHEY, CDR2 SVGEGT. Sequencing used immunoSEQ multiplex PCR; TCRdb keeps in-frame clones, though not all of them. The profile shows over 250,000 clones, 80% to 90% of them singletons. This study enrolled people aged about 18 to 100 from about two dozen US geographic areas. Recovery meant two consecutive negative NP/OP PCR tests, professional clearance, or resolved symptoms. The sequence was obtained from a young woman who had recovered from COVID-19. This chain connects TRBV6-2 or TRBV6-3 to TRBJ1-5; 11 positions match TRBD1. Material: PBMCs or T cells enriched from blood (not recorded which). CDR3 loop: CASSYRGQGVISNQPQHF. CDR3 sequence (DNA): TGTGCCAGCAGTTATCGGGGACAGGGGGTTATTAGCAATCAGCCCCAGCATTTT.